This TCR beta chain comes out of a study of beta chain features in type 1 diabetes. This clone was seen only a few times. What it binds is not known. This CDR3 contains 14 residues. The V segment lost 5 bases and the J segment 1 base; nucleotides outside the gene matches: 3. Germline assignment: CDR1 SQVTM and CDR2 ANQGSEA. Every isolated RNA sample was fully reverse transcribed, so sequencing captured expressed TCRB transcripts. Libraries were prepared by immunoSEQ multiplex PCR; TCRdb keeps only in-frame clonotypes and omits some of them. The sample has around 260,000 clones, roughly 25% seen once. Points from the study as a whole: TCRB CDR3 length was moderately but significantly reduced in all four CD4+ subsets of Type 1 diabetes patients.

This sequence was found in a woman aged 30 to 39 with type 1 diabetes. The V and J genes are TRBV29-1 and TRBJ2-3, with 10 bases fitting TRBD2. Sample: naive CD4+ T cells from blood. CDR3 DNA: TGCAGCGTTTCTAGCGGGGGCCGCACAGATACGCAGTATTTT. This gives the protein CSVSSGGRTDTQYF.